A single sample gave rise to the 20 T cell receptor beta chains below, sequenced in a study of CD8 T cells in ankylosing spondylitis. TCRdb reanalysed the 5' RACE reads using MiXCR and keeps one entry per CDR3 protein. The sample has a few hundred thousand distinct CDR3 sequences; around 20% are singletons. The sequenced sample was blood, either unsorted or a sorted T cell fraction (not recorded which). Source of these receptors: a female donor with ankylosing spondylitis or in good health (not recorded which).

This chain links TRBV29-1 with TRBJ1-5; no reliable D call. The CDR3 is 12 residues long. V was cut by 4 bases and J by 7 bases, with 11 bases left in between. Per the germline V gene, CDR1 is SQVTM and CDR2 is ANQGSEA. CDR3 DNA sequence: TGCAGCGTTGCCAATTTGGGGCAGCCCCAGCATTTT. It translates to CSVANLGQPQHF. Based on the CDR3 plus reference TRBV29-1 and TRBJ1-5, the full variable domain is SAVISQKPSRDICQRGTSLTIQCQVDSQVTMMFWYRQQPGQSLTLIATANQGSEATYESGFVIDKFPISRPNLTFSTLTVSNMSPEDSSIYLCSVANLGQPQHFGDGTRLSIL.

This clonotype was found many times. This rearrangement joins TRBV12-3 or TRBV12-4 to TRBJ1-5; D is unresolved. Trimming removed 2 bases from V and 5 bases from J, with 10 bases in between. The CDR3 spans 14 residues. The CDR3 coding sequence is TGTGCCAGCAGTTTAAAGGGAGTGGATCAGCCCCAGCATTTT. Amino acid sequence: CASSLKGVDQPQHF.

This clonotype showed up many times. The V call is TRBV12-3 or TRBV12-4, the J call TRBJ2-7, with 7 bases fitting TRBD1. The J segment lost 3 bases and the V segment lost 3 bases, leaving 5 bases of the junction unmatched. The CDR3 covers 14 residues. The CDR3 here is CASSFWDRNYEQYF. Written as DNA, the CDR3 is TGTGCCAGCAGTTTCTGGGACAGAAACTACGAGCAGTACTTC.

In its sample, this clonotype was seen a few times. The chain uses TRBV2 and TRBJ1-2; no clear D. The CDR3 is made up of 13 amino acids. The V gene's germline CDR1 is SNHLY and CDR2 FYNNEI. V shed 1 base and J shed 5 bases, with 8 bases lying between them. The CDR3, as DNA: TGTGCCAGCAGTGAAGGGGTTCGGTATGGCTACACCTTC. This gives the protein CASSEGVRYGYTF.

The J gene is TRBJ2-5, the V gene TRBV7-2; D possibly corresponds to TRBD1 (5 bases). The ends were cut back, 3 bases at V and 2 bases at J, with 10 bases in the middle. The length of the CDR3 is 14 residues. Germline lookup yields CDR1 SGHTA and CDR2 FQGNSA. The CDR3 sequence: CASSLGRAQETQYF. The CDR3 nucleotides read TGTGCCAGCAGCTTGGGCAGGGCTCAAGAGACCCAGTACTTC.

The rearrangement joins TRBV7-6 to TRBJ2-1; D is unclear. Germline lookup yields CDR1 SGHVS and CDR2 FNYEAQ. Trimming took 2 bases from V and 3 from J, leaving 11 bases between them. There are 15 residues in the CDR3. The CDR3, as DNA: TGTGCCAGCAGCTTAAACTCCGACCGCTACAATGAGCAGTTCTTC. Translation: CASSLNSDRYNEQFF.

Only a few counts were recorded for this clonotype. The chain is built from TRBV2 and TRBJ2-3; a weak D match, TRBD1 (6 bases). This CDR3 comprises 14 residues. Germline assignment: CDR1 SNHLY and CDR2 FYNNEI. Trimming cost V 6 bases and J 3 bases, with 13 bases left between them. The CDR3: CASSVQGGTDTQYF. The CDR3 coding sequence is TGTGCCAGCAGCGTACAGGGTGGGACAGATACGCAGTATTTT.

V is TRBV4-3 and J is TRBJ1-1, with TRBD1 as a possible D gene (6 bases). The V gene lost 5 bases and the J gene lost 1 base, with 14 bases spanning the gap. The CDR3 has 15 amino acids. Germline V lookup: CDR1 LGHNA, CDR2 YSLEER. This CDR3 is CASSKGGDPNTEAFF. The CDR3 DNA reads TGCGCCAGCAGCAAGGGGGGGGATCCGAACACTGAAGCTTTCTTT.

This clonotype was seen many times. The genes are TRBV20-1 and TRBJ1-2, with D perhaps matching TRBD1 (5 bases). The CDR3 is 13 residues long. The V end lost 8 bases, the J end lost 8 bases, and 21 bases lay between the germline ends. Germline-derived CDR1 and CDR2 are DFQATT and SNEGSKA (reference sequence). The CDR3 spells CSPIPSGARGYTF. Written as DNA, the CDR3 is TGCAGTCCTATCCCCTCCGGGGCGAGGGGCTACACCTTC.

In this sample, this clonotype turned up a few times. The V call is TRBV4-2, the J call TRBJ2-3; D call uncertain. Germline V gives CDR1 LGHNA, CDR2 YNFKEQ. V was shortened by 10 bases and J by 5 bases, with 19 bases between the two germline ends. This CDR3 is built from 14 residues. The DNA of the CDR3 is TGTGCCATGAGCCCCGGGCAGTCGAAAGATACGCAGTATTTT. The encoded protein is CAMSPGQSKDTQYF.

The chain uses TRBV10-3 and TRBJ2-5, with 9 bases identical to TRBD1. Germline assignment: CDR1 ENHRY and CDR2 SYGVKD. CDR3 length equals 14 residues. Trimming took 9 bases from V and 2 from J; bases not matched to a gene: 7. The CDR3 sequence is CAINRDRAQETQYF. DNA for the CDR3: TGTGCCATTAACCGGGACAGGGCTCAAGAGACCCAGTACTTC.

This clonotype was counted only a few times. The chain carries TRBV30 and TRBJ2-7, with 7 bases that match TRBD2. The CDR3 consists of 16 residues. Germline values: CDR1 GTSNPN, CDR2 SVGIG (reference sequence). The V gene end was trimmed by 2 bases and the J gene end by 2 bases; junction bases not matched to a gene: 12. CDR3 sequence: CAWSPRPRGEAYEQYF. CDR3 DNA: TGTGCCTGGAGTCCCCGACCTCGGGGGGAGGCCTACGAGCAGTACTTC. The full variable domain, with the rest looked up from reference TRBV30 and TRBJ2-7, is SQTIHQWPATLVQPVGSPLSLECTVEGTSNPNLYWYRQAAGRGLQLLFYSVGIGQISSEVPQNLSASRPQDRQFILSSKKLLLSDSGFYLCAWSPRPRGEAYEQYFGPGTRLTVT.

This rearrangement joins TRBV7-8 to TRBJ2-1; D is perhaps TRBD1 (6 bases). The germline gives CDR1 SGHVS, CDR2 FQNEAQ. V was cut by 6 bases and J by 4 bases, with 10 bases left in between. CDR3 length: 13 residues. CDR3 in DNA: TGTGCCAGCAGGACAGGAAGGTACAATGAGCAGTTCTTC. Translation gives CASRTGRYNEQFF.

This clonotype was observed a handful of times. The genes are TRBV20-1 and TRBJ2-3; D remains unclear. Trimming pared 7 bases from V and 2 bases from J, leaving 10 bases between. The CDR3 extends over 12 amino acids. The germline V gene encodes CDR1 DFQATT and CDR2 SNEGSKA (reference sequence). For the CDR3, the DNA is TGCAGTGTCAAACTCTCCACAGATACGCAGTATTTT. It encodes CSVKLSTDTQYF.

This chain connects TRBV15 to TRBJ1-5, with D possibly TRBD1 on 6 matching bases. CDR3 size: 15 residues. V was trimmed by 0 bases and J by 6 bases, leaving 12 bases between them. CDR1 is LNHNV, CDR2 YYDKDF, per germline (reference sequence). The CDR3 sequence: CATSRDKGGPQPQHF. The CDR3 region has the DNA TGTGCCACCAGCAGAGATAAGGGGGGCCCTCAGCCCCAGCATTTT.

This clonotype was detected only a few times. The chain employs TRBV20-1 and TRBJ2-7; TRBD1 matches 9 bases. Trimming at V came to 6 bases and at J to 5 bases, leaving 8 bases not matched to a gene. The CDR3 runs 13 residues. Germline V gene sequence: CDR1 DFQATT, CDR2 SNEGSKA (reference sequence). CDR3 protein: CSAKNRGLDEQYF. The CDR3 DNA reads as TGCAGTGCCAAGAACAGGGGGCTAGACGAGCAGTACTTC.

This chain uses TRBV20-1 with TRBJ2-7, with 8 bases aligning to TRBD1. This CDR3 is 13 amino acids long. The V gene's germline CDR1 is DFQATT and CDR2 SNEGSKA (reference sequence). Trimming removed 6 bases from V and 3 bases from J; junction bases left unmatched: 7. CDR3 sequence: CSAEGQGVYEQYF. In DNA form, the CDR3 reads TGCAGTGCAGAAGGACAGGGAGTCTACGAGCAGTACTTC.

This clonotype was detected a few times. The genes are TRBV12-3 or TRBV12-4 and TRBJ1-5, with D possibly TRBD1 on 5 matching bases. Trimming removed 6 bases at V and 1 base at J, with 10 bases between. The CDR3 runs 14 residues. CDR3: CASRSGRSNQPQHF. The CDR3 DNA follows: TGTGCCAGCAGATCGGGACGGAGCAATCAGCCCCAGCATTTT.

This clonotype has only a few counts. This chain joins TRBV12-3 or TRBV12-4 and TRBJ2-7; tentative D call: TRBD2 (6 bases). The V gene lost 5 bases and the J gene lost 6 bases, with 11 bases spanning the gap. The CDR3 extends over 12 amino acids. For the CDR3, the DNA is TGTGCCAGCAGTCGAGGAGGGATCGAGCAGTACTTC. Protein sequence: CASSRGGIEQYF.

Many counts were recorded for this clonotype. The rearrangement links TRBV6-2 or TRBV6-3 to TRBJ2-1; unclear D gene. V was trimmed by 7 bases and J by 7 bases, leaving 11 bases between them. The CDR3 length is 12 residues. Germline CDR1 is MNHEY and CDR2 is SVGEGT. CDR3 sequence reads: CASTESRNEQFF. The CDR3 DNA follows: TGTGCCAGCACGGAGTCTCGGAATGAGCAGTTCTTC.